One sample yielded the 20 T cell receptor beta chains listed below, sequenced in a study of sequential checkpoint blockade in melanoma. The treatment: randomized to nivolumab then ipilimumab (arm A) or the reverse (arm B). The method was immunoSEQ multiplex PCR; TCRdb's version includes in-frame clones alone and lacks a portion of them. The sample includes over 10,000 clones, 74% of them seen just once. The sample was CD8+ T cells sorted from blood (inferred from file names), taken from a patient given nivolumab and ipilimumab in sequence. These receptors were taken from a human donor with melanoma.

The rearrangement uses TRBV11-2 and TRBJ2-6; tentative D call: TRBD2 (6 bases). This CDR3 has 17 residues. Germline V lookup: CDR1 SGHAT, CDR2 FQNNGV. V was shortened by 5 bases and J by 2 bases, with 16 bases between the two germline ends. CDR3 nucleotide sequence: TGTGCCAGCAGCCCCAGCGTGGGGGGTACTGGGGCCAACGTCCTGACTTTC. Amino acid sequence: CASSPSVGGTGANVLTF.

The chain joins TRBV5-5 to TRBJ2-7, with 7 bases aligning to TRBD1. Germline values: CDR1 SGHKS, CDR2 YYEKEE (reference sequence). J was trimmed by 2 bases and V by 4 bases; bases with no gene match: 6. The CDR3 loop spans 14 amino acids. CDR3 protein: CASSPWTGPYEQYF. The DNA of the CDR3 is TGTGCCAGCAGCCCGTGGACAGGACCCTACGAGCAGTACTTC.

The chain combines TRBV4-3 with TRBJ1-1, with D possibly being TRBD1 (6 bases). The CDR3 sequence is 15 residues long. The V gene's germline CDR1 is LGHNA and CDR2 YSLEER. Trimming cost V 3 bases and J 0 bases, with 11 bases left between them. The CDR3 is CASSHKQGMNTEAFF. CDR3 nucleotides: TGCGCCAGCAGCCACAAACAGGGTATGAACACTGAAGCTTTCTTT.

Within the sample, this clone is medium-sized. The chain is built from TRBV7-9 and TRBJ1-2; TRBD1 agrees at 12 bases. This CDR3 contains 15 residues. From germline, CDR1 is SEHNR and CDR2 FQNEAQ (reference sequence). Trimming at V came to 5 bases and at J to 6 bases, leaving 7 bases not matched to a gene. This CDR3 reads CASSKGTGGSDGYTF. In DNA form, the CDR3 reads TGTGCCAGCAGCAAAGGGACAGGGGGCAGCGATGGCTACACCTTC.

The chain recombines TRBV5-1 with TRBJ1-2, with D maybe TRBD1 (6 bases). The CDR3 spans 14 residues. Per germline, CDR1 SGHRS and CDR2 YFSETQ. Trimming took 3 bases from V and 1 from J, leaving 10 bases between them. The CDR3 sequence: CASSSGQLNYGYTF. The CDR3 nucleotides read TGCGCCAGCAGCTCAGGACAGCTTAACTATGGCTACACCTTC.

As for this clone: This sample also contains other DNA sequences that code for the same CDR3. The chain recombines TRBV19 with TRBJ1-5; the D is unclear. This CDR3 spans 12 amino acids. Germline CDR1 reads LNHDA; CDR2 reads SQIVND (reference sequence). Trimming left V 1 base short and J 7 bases short, with 5 bases between. The CDR3 region has the DNA TGTGCCAGTAGTATAGGAGGGCAGCCCCAGCATTTT. Its protein product is CASSIGGQPQHF.

The genes are TRBV7-2 and TRBJ2-7; D is possibly TRBD2 (5 bases). The germline V and J ends were trimmed by 1 base and 5 bases, with 12 bases remaining between them. The CDR3 has 14 amino acids. Per the germline V gene, CDR1 is SGHTA and CDR2 is FQGNSA. CDR3 amino acids: CASSLVSGGNEQYF. CDR3 bases: TGTGCCAGCAGCTTAGTGTCAGGAGGAAACGAGCAGTACTTC.

The J gene is TRBJ2-1, the V gene TRBV7-9; possibly TRBD1 for D (6 bases). CDR3 length: 14 amino acids. Per the germline V gene, CDR1 is SEHNR and CDR2 is FQNEAQ (reference sequence). V lost 7 bases, J lost 6 bases, and 16 bases lay in between. The CDR3 here is CASTLVTGTNEQFF. The DNA of the CDR3 is TGTGCCAGCACCTTGGTTACAGGGACCAATGAGCAGTTCTTC.

V usage is TRBV4-1 and J usage is TRBJ2-7, with a tentative D call TRBD1 (5 bases). The V gene's germline CDR1 is MGHRA and CDR2 YSYEKL. The CDR3 has 15 residues. Between the trimmed V and J ends, which lost 0 bases and 1 base, there was a span of 10 bases. The CDR3 DNA follows: TGCGCCAGCAGCCAAGATCAGGGCTGGTCCTACGAGCAGTACTTC. Amino acids: CASSQDQGWSYEQYF.

The chain is built from TRBV11-2 and TRBJ1-2; 7 bases map to TRBD1. This CDR3 has 15 residues. V shed 3 bases and J 4 bases; nucleotides not matched to a gene: 8. CDR1 is SGHAT, CDR2 FQNNGV, per germline. The CDR3 protein is CASSFPGQTRYGYTF. The CDR3 nucleotides read TGTGCCAGCAGCTTCCCGGGACAGACACGCTATGGCTACACCTTC.

The chain carries TRBV29-1 and TRBJ1-1; D may be TRBD1 (5 bases). This CDR3 contains 13 residues. V was pared by 3 bases and J by 0 bases, with 8 bases between. Germline V gene data show CDR1 as SQVTM and CDR2 as ANQGSEA. This CDR3 is CSVEARVNTEAFF. The CDR3 DNA follows: TGCAGCGTTGAGGCCAGGGTGAACACTGAAGCTTTCTTT.

This clone was seen repeatedly, ten times or more. The rearrangement uses TRBV6-5 and TRBJ2-7, with D possibly matching TRBD2 (6 bases). This CDR3 comprises 14 residues. V was pared by 6 bases and J by 2 bases, with 14 bases between. The germline CDR1 and CDR2 sequences are MNHEY and SVGAGI. CDR3 nucleotide sequence: TGTGCCAGCAGCCTCGGGACTCTCGCCTACGAGCAGTACGTC. Protein product: CASSLGTLAYEQYV.

The genes are TRBV5-1 and TRBJ2-7, with D perhaps matching TRBD2 (7 bases). This CDR3 region has 15 residues. Germline V gives CDR1 SGHRS, CDR2 YFSETQ. Trimming removed 0 bases at V and 4 bases at J, with 14 bases between. CDR3 sequence reads: CASSLEAGAGYEQYF. In DNA form, the CDR3 reads TGCGCCAGCAGCTTGGAGGCGGGGGCGGGATACGAGCAGTACTTC. The entire variable domain, with the rest obtained from reference TRBV5-1 and TRBJ2-7, is as follows: KAGVTQTPRYLIKTRGQQVTLSCSPISGHRSVSWYQQTPGQGLQFLFEYFSETQRNKGNFPGRFSGRQFSNSRSEMNVSTLELGDSALYLCASSLEAGAGYEQYFGPGTRLTVT.

V is TRBV5-6 and J is TRBJ2-7, with TRBD2 identical over 9 bases. With V trimmed by 0 bases and J by 3 bases, 7 bases remained unmatched. Germline CDR1 SGHDT, CDR2 YYEEEE. This CDR3 is built from 16 residues. CDR3 sequence: CASSLVGTSYGYEQYF. Here the CDR3 DNA reads TGTGCCAGCAGCTTGGTGGGGACTAGCTATGGCTACGAGCAGTACTTC.

Here the CDR3 reads CASSAGTGLNYGYTF. In DNA, the CDR3 is TGCGCCAGCAGTGCGGGGACAGGGTTGAACTATGGCTACACCTTC. The V gene is TRBV10-2, the J gene TRBJ1-2; 9 bases agree with TRBD1. Losses at the gene ends were 4 bases for V and 2 bases for J; bases not matched to a gene: 5. Germline values: CDR1 WSHSY, CDR2 SAAADI. The CDR3 is made up of 15 amino acids.

The DNA for the CDR3 is TGTGCCATCAGTGAGGATAAAGCTCTACCTGGAAACACCATATATTTT. Amino acid sequence: CAISEDKALPGNTIYF. This chain connects TRBV10-3 to TRBJ1-3; D remains unclear. Per germline, CDR1 ENHRY and CDR2 SYGVKD. Trimming took off 2 bases at V and 2 bases at J, with 13 bases between the two ends. The length of the CDR3 is 16 residues.

The chain uses TRBV6-5 and TRBJ1-6; D is possibly TRBD1 (6 bases). Germline-derived CDR1 and CDR2 are MNHEY and SVGAGI. The CDR3 extends over 15 amino acids. The germline V and J ends were trimmed by 4 bases and 7 bases, with 14 bases remaining between them. CDR3 sequence reads: CASSSVLGANSPLHF. The CDR3 DNA sequence: TGTGCCAGCAGTTCCGTCTTGGGGGCAAATTCACCCCTCCACTTT.

The J gene is TRBJ1-2, the V gene TRBV5-6, with D possibly matching TRBD1 (5 bases). V dropped 4 bases and J dropped 6 bases, with 13 bases sitting between them. CDR1 SGHDT and CDR2 YYEEEE come from the germline V gene. The CDR3 is made up of 13 amino acids. The CDR3 reads CASSLAGRDGYTF. CDR3 bases: TGTGCCAGCAGCCTTGCAGGGAGGGATGGCTACACCTTC.

This rearrangement joins TRBV2 to TRBJ2-7, with TRBD2 identical over 7 bases. Germline trimming cut 11 bases from V and 3 bases from J; bases unmatched to any gene: 7. This CDR3 is 12 amino acids long. Germline V gene sequence: CDR1 SNHLY, CDR2 FYNNEI. CDR3 bases: TGTGCCGCAGGACGGACTAGCTACGAGCAGTACTTC. Residues: CAAGRTSYEQYF.

This clone was recorded a few times. The chain has TRBV5-4 and TRBJ1-2, with D perhaps matching TRBD1 (5 bases). V was cut by 2 bases and J by 0 bases, with 8 bases left in between. Germline V gives CDR1 SGHNT, CDR2 YYREEE (reference sequence). This CDR3 spans 14 amino acids. CDR3 in DNA: TGTGCCAGCAGCTTAACAGGAACTAACTATGGCTACACCTTC. Its translation: CASSLTGTNYGYTF.